The T cell receptor (beta chain) under discussion was sequenced for a study of blood T cell repertoires in COVID-19. CDR3 length: 15 residues. V was shortened by 1 base and J by 4 bases, with 8 bases between the two germline ends. Germline V gene lookup returns CDR1 LNHDA and CDR2 SQIVND (reference sequence). Original data processing: Estimates of nucleated cell counts were drawn from the amplification of reference gene primers. Data came from immunoSEQ multiplex PCR; TCRdb stores just in-frame clones and leaves some out. The V and J calls and clone size are taken from that table; D and trimming were inferred from the DNA. The top ten hold over 4.5% of the sample, which has about 330,000 clones, 80% to 90% seen once.

The chain employs TRBV19 and TRBJ2-6, with D possibly matching TRBD1 (6 bases). This sequence originates from a man aged 25 to 40 who had recovered from COVID-19. Sequencing was carried out using PBMCs or T cells enriched from blood (not recorded which). The CDR3 sequence is CASSIGGPGANVLTF. CDR3 nucleotides: TGTGCCAGTAGTATAGGGGGGCCCGGGGCCAACGTCCTGACTTTC.